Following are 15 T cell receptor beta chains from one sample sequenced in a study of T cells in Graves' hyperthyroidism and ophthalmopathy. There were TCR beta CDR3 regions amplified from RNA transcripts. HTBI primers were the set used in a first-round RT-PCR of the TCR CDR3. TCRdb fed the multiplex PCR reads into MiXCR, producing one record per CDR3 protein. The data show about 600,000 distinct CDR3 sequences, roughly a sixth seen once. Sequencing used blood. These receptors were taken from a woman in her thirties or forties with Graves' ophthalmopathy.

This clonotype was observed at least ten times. CDR3 in amino acids: CASSQKAGEHNEQFF. CDR3 coding DNA: TGTGCCAGCAGCCAAAAAGCGGGAGAACACAATGAGCAGTTCTTC. The J gene is TRBJ2-1, the V gene TRBV4-2, with 8 positions matching TRBD2. Per the germline V gene, CDR1 is LGHNA and CDR2 is YNFKEQ. CDR3 length: 15 amino acids. V was clipped by 2 bases and J by 5 bases; unmatched bases: 5.

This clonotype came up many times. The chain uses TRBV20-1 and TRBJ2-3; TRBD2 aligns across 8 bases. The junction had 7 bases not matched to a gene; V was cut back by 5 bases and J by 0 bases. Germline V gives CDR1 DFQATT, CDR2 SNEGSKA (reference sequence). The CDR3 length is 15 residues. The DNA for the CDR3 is TGCAGTGCTCAAAGCGGGAGAGGTAGCACAGATACGCAGTATTTT. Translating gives CSAQSGRGSTDTQYF.

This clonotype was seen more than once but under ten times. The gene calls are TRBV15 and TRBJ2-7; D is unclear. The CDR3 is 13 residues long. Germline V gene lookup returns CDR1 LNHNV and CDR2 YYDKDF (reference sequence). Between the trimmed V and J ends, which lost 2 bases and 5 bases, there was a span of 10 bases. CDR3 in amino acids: CATSRSPSDEQYF. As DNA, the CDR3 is TGTGCCACCAGCAGATCCCCTAGTGACGAGCAGTACTTC.

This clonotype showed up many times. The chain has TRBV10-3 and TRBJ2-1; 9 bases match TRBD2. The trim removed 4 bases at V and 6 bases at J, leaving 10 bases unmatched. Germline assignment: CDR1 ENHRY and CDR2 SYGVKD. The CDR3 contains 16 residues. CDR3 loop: CAISGGAGGHPNEQFF. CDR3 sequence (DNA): TGTGCCATCAGTGGAGGAGCGGGGGGTCACCCCAATGAGCAGTTCTTC.

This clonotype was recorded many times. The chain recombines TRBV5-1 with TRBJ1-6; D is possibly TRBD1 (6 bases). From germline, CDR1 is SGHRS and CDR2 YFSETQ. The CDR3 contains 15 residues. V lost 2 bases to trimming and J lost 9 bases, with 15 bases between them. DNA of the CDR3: TGCGCCAGCAGCTTCCAGGGGCACGGGGGTTCACCCCTCCACTTT. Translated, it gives CASSFQGHGGSPLHF.

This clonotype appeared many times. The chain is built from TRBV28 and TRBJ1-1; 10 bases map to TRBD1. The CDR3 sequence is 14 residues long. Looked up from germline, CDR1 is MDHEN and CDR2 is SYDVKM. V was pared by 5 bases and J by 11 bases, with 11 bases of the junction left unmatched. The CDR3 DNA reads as TGTGCCAGCAGTCTCCGGGACAGGGGCCTTTTTGCTTTCTTT. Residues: CASSLRDRGLFAFF.

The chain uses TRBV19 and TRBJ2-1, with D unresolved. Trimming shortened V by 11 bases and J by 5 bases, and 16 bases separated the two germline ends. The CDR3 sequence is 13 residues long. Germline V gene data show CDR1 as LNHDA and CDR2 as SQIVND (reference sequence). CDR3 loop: CAGKFHPDNEQFF. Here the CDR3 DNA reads TGTGCCGGTAAATTCCATCCCGACAATGAGCAGTTCTTC.

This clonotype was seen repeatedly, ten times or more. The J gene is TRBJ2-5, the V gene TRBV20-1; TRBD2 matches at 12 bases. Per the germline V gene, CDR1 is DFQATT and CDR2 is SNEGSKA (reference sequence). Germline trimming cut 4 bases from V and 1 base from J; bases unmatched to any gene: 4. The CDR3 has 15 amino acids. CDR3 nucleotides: TGCAGTGCTACCAGGACTAGCGGGATCCAAGAGACCCAGTACTTC. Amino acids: CSATRTSGIQETQYF.

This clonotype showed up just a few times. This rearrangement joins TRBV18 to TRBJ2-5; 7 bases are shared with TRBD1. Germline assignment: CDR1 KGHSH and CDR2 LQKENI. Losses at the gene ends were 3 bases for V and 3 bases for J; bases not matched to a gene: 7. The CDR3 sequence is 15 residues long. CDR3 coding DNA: TGTGCCAGCTCACCGCCCGGGACAGCAAAAGAGACCCAGTACTTC. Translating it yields CASSPPGTAKETQYF. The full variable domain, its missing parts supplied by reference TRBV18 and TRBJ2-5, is NAGVMQNPRHLVRRRGQEARLRCSPMKGHSHVYWYRQLPEEGLKFMVYLQKENIIDESGMPKERFSAEFPKEGPSILRIQQVVRGDSAAYFCASSPPGTAKETQYFGPGTRLLVL.

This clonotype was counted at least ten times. For the CDR3, the DNA is TGTGCCAGCAAACTAGAGGGCACAGATACGCAGTATTTT. The encoded protein is CASKLEGTDTQYF. The rearrangement uses TRBV3-1 and TRBJ2-3, with D possibly being TRBD2 (5 bases). The CDR3 consists of 13 residues. V lost 7 bases and J lost 1, with 9 bases in between. Germline CDR1 reads LGHDT; CDR2 reads YNNKEL (reference sequence).

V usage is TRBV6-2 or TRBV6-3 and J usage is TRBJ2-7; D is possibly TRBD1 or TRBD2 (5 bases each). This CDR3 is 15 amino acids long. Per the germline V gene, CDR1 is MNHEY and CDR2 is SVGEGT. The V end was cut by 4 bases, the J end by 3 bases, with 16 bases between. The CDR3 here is CASSFDGAAGYEQYF. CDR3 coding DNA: TGTGCCAGCAGTTTCGACGGGGCGGCGGGCTACGAGCAGTACTTC.

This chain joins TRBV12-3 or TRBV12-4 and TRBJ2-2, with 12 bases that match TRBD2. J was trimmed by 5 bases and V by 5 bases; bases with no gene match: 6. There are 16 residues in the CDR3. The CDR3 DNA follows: TGTGCCAGCAGTCCACTAGCGGGGGGACGGACCGGGGAGCTGTTTTTT. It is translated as CASSPLAGGRTGELFF.

CDR3 loop: CASSSVAGWSGELFF. CDR3 coding DNA: TGTGCCAGCAGTTCCGTAGCGGGATGGTCCGGGGAGCTGTTTTTT. The V gene is TRBV27, the J gene TRBJ2-2, with 8 bases identical to TRBD2. The CDR3 has 15 residues. J gave up 6 bases and V 4 bases, and 7 bases lay outside the gene matches. Germline V gene data show CDR1 as MNHEY and CDR2 as SMNVEV (reference sequence).

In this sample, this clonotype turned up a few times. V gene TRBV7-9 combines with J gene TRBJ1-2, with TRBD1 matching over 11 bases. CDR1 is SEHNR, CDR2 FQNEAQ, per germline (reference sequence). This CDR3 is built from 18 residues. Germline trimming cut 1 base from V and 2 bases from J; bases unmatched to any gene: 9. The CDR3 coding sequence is TGTGCCAGCAGCTTAGACGGGACAGGGGGGTTCCGGAACTATGGCTACACCTTC. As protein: CASSLDGTGGFRNYGYTF. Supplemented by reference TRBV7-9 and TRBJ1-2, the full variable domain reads DTGVSQNPRHKITKRGQNVTFRCDPISEHNRLYWYRQTLGQGPEFLTYFQNEAQLEKSRLLSDRFSAERPKGSFSTLEIQRTEQGDSAMYLCASSLDGTGGFRNYGYTFGSGTRLTVV.

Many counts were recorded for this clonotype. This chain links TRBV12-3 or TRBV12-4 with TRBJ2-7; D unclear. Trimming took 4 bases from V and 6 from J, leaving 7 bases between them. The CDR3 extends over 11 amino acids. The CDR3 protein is CASSYRSEQYF. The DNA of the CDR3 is TGTGCCAGCAGTTATAGGAGCGAGCAGTACTTC.